This passage covers 15 T cell receptor beta chains from one sample sequenced in a study of identical twins. MiXCR was run by TCRdb on the 5' RACE reads, yielding one entry per CDR3 protein. The sample lists a few hundred thousand distinct CDR3 sequences, over 9.5% seen once, with roughly 4.2% in the top ten. The sample was also linked to a second study, of yellow fever vaccine responses in identical twins.

The sample was memory (CD45RO+) T cells sorted from blood. All receptors derive from a young woman in good health.

The chain employs TRBV28 and TRBJ2-3; D gene unclear. The germline V gene has CDR1 MDHEN and CDR2 SYDVKM. V was trimmed by 3 bases and J by 0 bases, leaving 10 bases between them. This CDR3 spans 15 amino acids. CDR3 sequence: CASSLYVSSTDTQYF. The DNA for the CDR3 is TGTGCCAGCAGTTTGTATGTTTCTAGCACAGATACGCAGTATTTT.

This chain uses TRBV5-6 with TRBJ2-2; unclear D gene. Trimming pared 2 bases from V and 0 bases from J, leaving 11 bases between. Germline-derived CDR1 and CDR2 are SGHDT and YYEEEE. The CDR3 covers 16 residues. Here the CDR3 DNA reads TGTGCCAGCAGCTTTTTGCAGAGCGCGAACACCGGGGAGCTGTTTTTT. Amino acid sequence: CASSFLQSANTGELFF.

V usage is TRBV3-1 and J usage is TRBJ1-6; D is uncertain. This CDR3 contains 12 residues. Germline V gene sequence: CDR1 LGHDT, CDR2 YNNKEL (reference sequence). V lost 7 bases and J 6 bases, leaving 7 bases between the germline ends. The CDR3 region has the DNA TGTGCCAGCAATCGTGGTAATTCACCCCTCCACTTT. Protein: CASNRGNSPLHF.

At least ten counts were recorded for this clonotype. The rearrangement uses TRBV29-1 and TRBJ2-1; 9 bases align to TRBD2. The CDR3 length is 14 residues. CDR1 and CDR2 (germline): SQVTM, ANQGSEA. V dropped 3 bases and J dropped 4; count of bases not matched to a gene: 4. CDR3 nucleotide sequence: TGCAGCGTTGACCCGACTAGCGGATACAATGAGCAGTTCTTC. It translates to CSVDPTSGYNEQFF.

The sample holds one count of this clonotype. One end of the junction varies from germline; a read error may be responsible. This rearrangement joins TRBV7-7 to TRBJ2-5; D call uncertain. Germline CDR1 is SSHAT and CDR2 is FNYEAQ (reference sequence). The CDR3 length is 15 residues. The CDR3 DNA follows: TGTGCTAGCAGCCCCCTACACCTAGAACAAGAGACCCAGTACTTC. Amino acids: CASSPLHLEQETQYF.

This sequence joins TRBV20-1 and TRBJ1-5; D not certain. V lost 3 bases and J 4 bases, leaving 10 bases between the germline ends. CDR1 DFQATT and CDR2 SNEGSKA come from the germline V gene (reference sequence). The CDR3 consists of 13 residues. CDR3 nucleotides: TGCAGTGCTAGTGAACAGAGTAATCAGCCCCAGCATTTT. It encodes CSASEQSNQPQHF.

The chain uses TRBV12-3 or TRBV12-4 and TRBJ2-7; the D gene is possibly TRBD2 (6 bases). Between the trimmed V and J ends, which lost 5 bases and 3 bases, there was a span of 17 bases. This CDR3 is built from 15 residues. The CDR3 protein is CASSGGLSGYYEQYF. For the CDR3, the DNA is TGTGCCAGCAGTGGCGGACTATCGGGGTACTACGAGCAGTACTTC.

V and J are TRBV28 and TRBJ2-3; TRBD2 agrees at 11 bases. The germline gives CDR1 MDHEN, CDR2 SYDVKM. J gave up 1 base and V 5 bases, and 2 bases lay outside the gene matches. CDR3 length: 15 residues. CDR3 loop: CASSRLAGRTDTQYF. CDR3 sequence (DNA): TGTGCCAGCAGTCGACTAGCGGGACGCACAGATACGCAGTATTTT.

This clonotype showed up many times. J is TRBJ2-1 and V is TRBV9, with TRBD2 matching 10 bases. Trimming cost V 0 bases and J 10 bases; bases outside gene matches: 16. The CDR3 length is 18 residues. Germline-derived CDR1 and CDR2 are SGDLS and YYNGEE. This CDR3 is CASSVGSGGLKFSLEQFF. CDR3 nucleotides: TGTGCCAGCAGCGTAGGTAGCGGGGGGTTGAAGTTCTCCCTGGAGCAGTTCTTC.

In this sample, this clonotype turned up a few times. V gene TRBV28 combines with J gene TRBJ1-2; TRBD1 matches 9 bases. The CDR3 totals 13 residues. The V and J ends lost 6 bases and 10 bases, in that order; junction bases with no gene match: 9. CDR1 MDHEN and CDR2 SYDVKM come from the germline V gene. The CDR3 loop reads CASSASGTGLYTF. DNA for the CDR3: TGTGCCAGCAGCGCCTCCGGGACAGGGCTCTACACCTTC.

This clonotype turned up a few times. The chain uses TRBV29-1 and TRBJ2-7; D assignment may be TRBD1 or TRBD2 (6 bases each). Germline V CDR1 and CDR2: SQVTM, ANQGSEA. V was trimmed by 4 bases and J by 0 bases, leaving 16 bases between them. This CDR3 is built from 15 residues. The CDR3 nucleotides are TGCAGCGTTGTACTTCAAGGGGGGAGCTCCTACGAGCAGTACTTC. Its protein is CSVVLQGGSSYEQYF.

This clonotype occurred many times. V usage is TRBV29-1 and J usage is TRBJ1-5, with TRBD1 matching over 7 bases. The length of the CDR3 is 13 residues. CDR1 and CDR2 from the germline V gene are SQVTM and ANQGSEA. Trimming cost V 6 bases and J 6 bases; bases outside gene matches: 8. CDR3 sequence reads: CSVSGGAGQPQHF. As DNA, the CDR3 is TGCAGCGTCTCAGGGGGGGCGGGTCAGCCCCAGCATTTT.

This clonotype was counted many times. This chain links TRBV4-3 with TRBJ2-7, with 8 bases aligning to TRBD1. V shed 2 bases, J shed 9 bases, and the junction held 6 bases outside the gene matches. Germline V gene lookup returns CDR1 LGHNA and CDR2 YSLEER. CDR3 size: 13 residues. CDR3 bases: TGCGCCAGCAGCCAAAATCCAGGGGGCGTGCAGTACTTC. Translation: CASSQNPGGVQYF.

The chain carries TRBV2 and TRBJ2-1; 11 bases line up with TRBD2. Germline lookup yields CDR1 SNHLY and CDR2 FYNNEI. V was pared by 5 bases and J by 6 bases, with 9 bases of the junction left unmatched. The CDR3 sequence is 16 residues long. The CDR3 sequence: CASSFGLAGPLNEQFF. The CDR3 region has the DNA TGTGCCAGCAGTTTCGGACTAGCGGGTCCCCTCAATGAGCAGTTCTTC.

The J gene is TRBJ2-5, the V gene TRBV5-1; D possibly corresponds to TRBD2 (6 bases). The germline CDR1 and CDR2 sequences are SGHRS and YFSETQ. V was trimmed by 3 bases and J by 1 base, leaving 7 bases between them. The CDR3 spans 13 residues. The chain's CDR3 is CASSSSVQETQYF. CDR3 bases: TGCGCCAGCAGCTCTAGCGTCCAAGAGACCCAGTACTTC.